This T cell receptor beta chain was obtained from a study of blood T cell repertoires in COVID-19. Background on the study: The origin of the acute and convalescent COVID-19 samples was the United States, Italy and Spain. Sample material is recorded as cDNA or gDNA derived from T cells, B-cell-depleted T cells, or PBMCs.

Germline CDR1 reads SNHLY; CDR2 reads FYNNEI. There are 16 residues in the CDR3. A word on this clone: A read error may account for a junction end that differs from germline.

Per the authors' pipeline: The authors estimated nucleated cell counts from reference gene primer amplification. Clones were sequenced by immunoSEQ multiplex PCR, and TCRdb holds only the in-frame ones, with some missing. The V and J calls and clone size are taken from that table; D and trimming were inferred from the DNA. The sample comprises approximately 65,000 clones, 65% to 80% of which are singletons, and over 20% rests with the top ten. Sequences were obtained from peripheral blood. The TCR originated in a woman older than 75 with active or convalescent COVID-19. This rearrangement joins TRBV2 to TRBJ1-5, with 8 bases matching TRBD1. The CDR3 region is CASREGTGNSNQPQHF. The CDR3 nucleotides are TGTGCCAGCAGAGAAGGGACAGGTAATAGCAATCAGCCCCAGCATTTT.